The 7 T cell receptor beta chains below were found in one sample sequenced in a study of T-cell memory formation after mild COVID-19. TCRdb ran MiXCR on the 5' RACE reads and lists one entry per CDR3 protein. The repertoire includes 300,000 to 400,000 distinct CDR3 sequences, around 30% of them detected once, and roughly 14% sits in the top ten. Sequencing was done on a sample of PBMCs or a T cell subset sorted from them (not recorded which). The receptors come from an adult woman who had mild COVID-19 (a few samples of this study predate the infection). Cell type and time point are not known.

The genes are TRBV6-2 or TRBV6-3 and TRBJ2-5; D might be TRBD2 (6 bases). The V end lost 6 bases, the J end lost 3 bases, and 17 bases lay between the germline ends. This CDR3 is built from 15 residues. CDR1 and CDR2 (germline): MNHEY, SVGEGT. CDR3 residues: CASSTYGGKKETQYF. CDR3 nucleotides: TGTGCCAGCAGCACCTATGGGGGGAAAAAAGAGACCCAGTACTTC.

The chain links TRBV4-2 to TRBJ1-1, with 7 bases identical to TRBD1. This CDR3 has 14 amino acids. Germline trimming cut 1 base from V and 5 bases from J; bases unmatched to any gene: 4. The germline V gene encodes CDR1 LGHNA and CDR2 YNFKEQ. CDR3 DNA sequence: TGTGCCAGCAGCCAAGGAGGGGGCATGACTGAAGCTTTCTTT. It yields the protein CASSQGGGMTEAFF.

A few counts support this clonotype. The rearrangement links TRBV7-9 to TRBJ2-7, with 7 bases that match TRBD2. Trimming removed 2 bases from V and 2 bases from J; junction bases left unmatched: 3. The CDR3 covers 14 residues. Germline loops: CDR1 SEHNR, CDR2 FQNEAQ (reference sequence). The CDR3 DNA reads TGTGCCAGCAGCTTATCAGCGGGGCCCTACGAGCAGTACTTC. Residues: CASSLSAGPYEQYF.

This clonotype was detected only a few times. V is TRBV6-5 and J is TRBJ2-1; D gene ambiguous. The length of the CDR3 is 14 residues. Germline loops: CDR1 MNHEY, CDR2 SVGAGI. The ends were cut back, 0 bases at V and 2 bases at J, with 5 bases in the middle. CDR3 loop: CASSYSSPYNEQFF. CDR3 bases: TGTGCCAGCAGTTACTCAAGCCCCTACAATGAGCAGTTCTTC.

This chain links TRBV6-6 with TRBJ2-1, with 10 bases matching TRBD2. The junction had 3 bases not matched to a gene; V was cut back by 6 bases and J by 1 base. CDR3 length: 15 residues. Germline-derived CDR1 and CDR2 are MNHNY and SVGAGI (reference sequence). CDR3 amino acids: CASRLLAGSYNEQFF. The CDR3 coding sequence is TGTGCCAGCAGATTACTAGCGGGGTCCTACAATGAGCAGTTCTTC.

The J gene is TRBJ2-5, the V gene TRBV29-1, with no clear D. V was shortened by 3 bases and J by 3 bases, with 5 bases between the two germline ends. This CDR3 region has 11 residues. Germline-derived CDR1 and CDR2 are SQVTM and ANQGSEA. CDR3 DNA: TGCAGCGTTGATTATGAAGAGACCCAGTACTTC. Its protein product is CSVDYEETQYF.

The gene calls are TRBV29-1 and TRBJ1-2; possible D gene TRBD1, 6 bases. Per germline, CDR1 SQVTM and CDR2 ANQGSEA. The CDR3 totals 13 residues. V shed 6 bases and J shed 2 bases, with 13 bases lying between them. The CDR3 DNA reads TGCAGCGTCATGGACAGTCTCAACTATGGCTACACCTTC. This gives the protein CSVMDSLNYGYTF.